This T cell receptor (beta chain) emerged from a study of spatial heterogeneity in lung cancer. Study-wide background: Detected beta-chain sequences consistently exceeded alpha-chain sequences. General study points: Compared with follow-up, resection was when ubiquitous expanded tumor TCRs appeared in blood more.

CDR3 length equals 18 residues. Germline trimming cut 3 bases from V and 0 bases from J; bases unmatched to any gene: 4. Germline CDR1 and CDR2: SGDLS and YYNGEE. Time point: blood at routine non-recurrence follow-up after resection. No cell sorting; template was whole RNA from tumor, lung tissue or PBMC. The library protocol tagged each TCR cDNA with a unique molecular identifier. Each CDR3 protein gets one entry after TCRdb re-called the 5' RACE reads with MiXCR. The sample has 110,000 or so distinct CDR3 sequences, roughly a tenth seen once. In regard to this clonotype: Its antigen is as yet unknown.

The sequence was obtained from a female donor with early-stage non-small cell lung cancer. This specimen was PBMCs, taken at follow-up. This rearrangement joins TRBV9 to TRBJ2-1; TRBD2 matches 15 bases. The CDR3 DNA follows: TGTGCCAGCAGCGGAGGACTAGCGGGAGGGCTCTCCTACAATGAGCAGTTCTTC. It translates to CASSGGLAGGLSYNEQFF.